This T cell receptor (beta chain) was retrieved from a study of human T cells and chemical hapten exposure. On the study more broadly: 2% DPC was applied to approximately 2 cm by approximately 2 cm of upper inner arm skin for sensitization.

MiXCR was run by TCRdb on the RACE reads, yielding one entry per CDR3 protein. The sample has around 120,000 distinct CDR3 sequences, approximately 13% seen once; the top ten hold about 3%. The CDR3 consists of 15 residues. With 5 bases clipped from V and 5 bases from J, the junction kept 10 bases outside the gene matches. Germline V gives CDR1 SGHTA, CDR2 FQGNSA. The time point is: pre-sensitization, week 0. Treatment given: therapeutic diphenylcyclopropenone sensitization with weekly scalp DPC. This specimen was whole blood, taken in connection with sensitization to the hapten diphenylcyclopropenone (DPC). The sequence came from a woman between 18 and 30 years old with alopecia areata. Some clones in this sample may be carry-over from other donors' samples. The chain couples TRBV7-2 to TRBJ1-1, with 8 bases matching TRBD1. The CDR3 DNA reads TGTGCCAGCAGCCCGCGGACAGGGAAGGTGACTGAAGCTTTCTTT. Translating gives CASSPRTGKVTEAFF.